This TCR beta chain was observed in a study of blood T cell repertoires in COVID-19. About the study: Donors in the United States, Italy and Spain gave samples during acute or convalescent COVID-19. T cells, B-cell-depleted T cells, or PBMCs supplied cDNA or gDNA.

Germline-derived CDR1 and CDR2 are DFQATT and SNEGSKA (reference sequence). The CDR3 totals 17 residues. Between the trimmed V and J ends, which lost 6 bases and 0 bases, there was a span of 22 bases. Original handling: Scientists estimated how many nucleated cells there were by amplifying reference gene primers. Sequencing was performed with immunoSEQ multiplex PCR; in TCRdb, only in-frame clones are kept and a portion is missing. The DNA was the basis for D and trimming; V, J and clone size are from that table. The sample carries about 160,000 clones, roughly 84% recorded once. V usage is TRBV20-1 and J usage is TRBJ2-3; the D gene is possibly TRBD1 (6 bases). This sequence was found in a woman aged 50 to 60 with COVID-19, enrolled during active disease. Sequencing used peripheral blood. CDR3 nucleotide sequence: TGCAGTGCCAGTGGGTTAGCAGGGGTTGGGAGCACAGATACGCAGTATTTT. Its protein is CSASGLAGVGSTDTQYF.